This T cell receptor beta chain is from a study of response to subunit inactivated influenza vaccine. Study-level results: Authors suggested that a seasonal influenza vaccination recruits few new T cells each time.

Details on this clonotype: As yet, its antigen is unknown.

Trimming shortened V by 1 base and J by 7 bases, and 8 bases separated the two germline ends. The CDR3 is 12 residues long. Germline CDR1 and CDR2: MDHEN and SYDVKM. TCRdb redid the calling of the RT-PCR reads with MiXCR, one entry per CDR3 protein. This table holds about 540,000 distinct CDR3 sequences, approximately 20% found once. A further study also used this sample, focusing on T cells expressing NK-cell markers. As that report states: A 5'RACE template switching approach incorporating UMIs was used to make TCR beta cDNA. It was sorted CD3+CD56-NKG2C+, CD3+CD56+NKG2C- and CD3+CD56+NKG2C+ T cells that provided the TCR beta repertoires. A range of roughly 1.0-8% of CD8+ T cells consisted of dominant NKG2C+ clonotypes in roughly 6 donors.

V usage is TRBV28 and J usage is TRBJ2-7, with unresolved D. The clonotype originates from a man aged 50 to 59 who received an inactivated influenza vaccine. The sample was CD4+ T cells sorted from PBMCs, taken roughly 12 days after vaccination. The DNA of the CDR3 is TGTGCCAGCAGTTTATACGCGTCAGAGCAGTACTTC. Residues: CASSLYASEQYF.